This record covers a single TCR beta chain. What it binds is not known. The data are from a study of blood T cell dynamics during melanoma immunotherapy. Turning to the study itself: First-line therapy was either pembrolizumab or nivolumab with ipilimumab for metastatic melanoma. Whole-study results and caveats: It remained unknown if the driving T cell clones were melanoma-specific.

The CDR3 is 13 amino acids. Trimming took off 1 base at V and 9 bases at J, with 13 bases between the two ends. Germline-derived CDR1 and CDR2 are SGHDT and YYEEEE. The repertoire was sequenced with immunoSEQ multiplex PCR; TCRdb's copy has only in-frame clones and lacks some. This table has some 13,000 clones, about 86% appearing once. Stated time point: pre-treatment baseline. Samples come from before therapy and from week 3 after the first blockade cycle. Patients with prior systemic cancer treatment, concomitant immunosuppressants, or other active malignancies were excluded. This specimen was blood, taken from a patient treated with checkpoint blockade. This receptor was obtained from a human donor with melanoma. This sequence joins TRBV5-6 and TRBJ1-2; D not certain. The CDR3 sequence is CASSLMGSRSYTF. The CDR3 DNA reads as TGTGCCAGCAGCTTGATGGGAAGTCGGAGCTACACCTTC.